Described below is a single T cell receptor (beta chain) sequence and its context. The antigen is not known. This specimen comes from a study of shared clonotypes between healthy human individuals. Study results and limitations: Investigators collected only blood, and repertoires in tissues likely differ.

Sequencing on ten immunoSEQ deep assay plates was performed for unsorted PBMC DNA. TCRdb's table, derived via immunoSEQ multiplex PCR, lists solely in-frame clones and lacks some. Of approximately 500,000 clones listed, 81% were seen once; the top ten hold 10% to 15%. Trimming left V 5 bases short and J 4 bases short, with 11 bases between. Germline lookup yields CDR1 MDHEN and CDR2 SYDVKM. The CDR3 is made up of 13 amino acids. This chain connects TRBV28 to TRBJ1-1; D is perhaps TRBD1 (5 bases). Sequenced: PBMCs. The sequence was obtained from a woman aged 40 to 50 in good health. Some clones in this sample may be carry-over from other donors' samples. CDR3 in amino acids: CASSPQRGTEAFF. CDR3 in DNA: TGTGCCAGCAGTCCCCAAAGGGGCACTGAAGCTTTCTTT.